This T cell receptor beta chain comes out of a study of T cell repertoires in cytomegalovirus infection. Across the study: The authors used CMV epitopes that were HLA-C-restricted (recently identified) and HLA-B-restricted (well studied). A matching HLA type, together with CMV infection, was signaled by public TCR beta signatures.

TCRdb reprocessed the reads via MiXCR and lists one record per CDR3 protein. The sample lists 450,000 to 650,000 distinct CDR3 sequences; 35% to 50% were seen once. Germline CDR1 and CDR2: MDHEN and SYDVKM. With 6 bases removed from V and 8 bases from J, the gap between germline ends came to 19 bases. The CDR3 has 14 residues. A note on this clonotype: What it binds is not known.

This sequence originates from a human donor in good health (CMV status not recorded). Some clones in this sample may be carry-over from other donors' samples. The V call is TRBV28, the J call TRBJ1-2, with D possibly TRBD1 on 5 matching bases. This specimen was cultured PBMCs, taken from culture after CMV antigen stimulation. CDR3 sequence reads: CASRAGTEVRGYTF. CDR3 nucleotide sequence: TGTGCCAGCAGAGCCGGGACGGAGGTACGAGGCTACACCTTC.